This T cell receptor (beta chain) originates from a study of T-cell reconstitution after alpha-beta-depleted transplantation in children. This clonotype was detected many times. Its matching antigen is unknown. The germline gives CDR1 ENHRY, CDR2 SYGVKD. This CDR3 is 13 amino acids long. J was trimmed by 6 bases and V by 7 bases; bases with no gene match: 6. Broader study findings: As was reported, about two months after transplant, alpha-beta T cells came from several hundred expanded graft clones. Fresh T-cell production supplied most of the T-cell counts and diversity seen one year after transplant.

Using unique molecular identifiers, the investigators prepared the TCRbeta library. From the PCR reads, TCRdb called clonotypes with MiXCR, one entry per CDR3 protein. The data contain hundreds of thousands of distinct CDR3 sequences, under 9.5% of them singletons. Sample: PBMCs, mostly from graft donor cells, taken 180 days after TCRalphabeta/CD19-depleted stem cell transplant. The TCR comes from a male patient younger than 18 who had a stem cell transplant for acute lymphoblastic leukemia, so the T cells may come from the graft donor. V gene TRBV10-3 combines with J gene TRBJ2-5, with 9 bases that match TRBD2. The DNA for the CDR3 is TGTGCCATCATGCGGGAGGGTGAAAAGACCCAGTACTTC. Its translation: CAIMREGEKTQYF.